This T cell receptor (beta chain) was sequenced during a study of control samples from healthy donors and cancer patients. Some clones are missing from TCRdb's copy, which holds only in-frame ones; the method was immunoSEQ multiplex PCR. The sample yields 170,000 or so clones, roughly 91% seen once. The germline gives CDR1 SGHAT, CDR2 FQNNGV. V was clipped by 7 bases and J by 6 bases, with 19 bases between them. The CDR3 totals 14 residues. The clonotype originates from a man younger than 35 in good health. The source material was blood. The V call is TRBV11-2, the J call TRBJ2-7; D possibly corresponds to TRBD2 (6 bases). The CDR3, as DNA: TGTGCCAGCACCTCGGGGGTACGTATAGGCGAGCAGTACTTC. As protein: CASTSGVRIGEQYF. The full variable domain, in which reference TRBV11-2 and TRBJ2-7 provide the parts outside the CDR3, is EAGVAQSPRYKIIEKRQSVAFWCNPISGHATLYWYQQILGQGPKLLIQFQNNGVVDDSQLPKDRFSAERLKGVDSTLKIQPAKLEDSAVYLCASTSGVRIGEQYFGPGTRLTVT.